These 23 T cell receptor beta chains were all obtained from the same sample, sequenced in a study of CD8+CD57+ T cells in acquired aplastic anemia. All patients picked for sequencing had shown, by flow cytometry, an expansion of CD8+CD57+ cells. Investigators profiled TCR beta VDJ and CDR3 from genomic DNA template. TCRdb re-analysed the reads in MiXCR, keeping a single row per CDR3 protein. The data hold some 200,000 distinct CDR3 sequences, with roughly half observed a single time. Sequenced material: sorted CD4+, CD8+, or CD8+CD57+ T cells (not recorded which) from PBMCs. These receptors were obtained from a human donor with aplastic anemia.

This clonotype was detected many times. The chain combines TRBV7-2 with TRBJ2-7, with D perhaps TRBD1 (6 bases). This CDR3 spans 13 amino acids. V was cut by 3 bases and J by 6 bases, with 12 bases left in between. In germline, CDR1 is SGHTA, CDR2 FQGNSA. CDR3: CASSFSGVLEQYF. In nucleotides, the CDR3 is TGTGCCAGCAGCTTTTCAGGGGTACTCGAGCAGTACTTC.

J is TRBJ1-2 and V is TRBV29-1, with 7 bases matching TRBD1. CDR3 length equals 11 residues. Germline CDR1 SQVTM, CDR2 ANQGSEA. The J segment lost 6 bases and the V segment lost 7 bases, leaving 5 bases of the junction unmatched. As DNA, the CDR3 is TGCAGCGAATTAACAGGGGATGGCTACACCTTC. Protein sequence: CSELTGDGYTF.

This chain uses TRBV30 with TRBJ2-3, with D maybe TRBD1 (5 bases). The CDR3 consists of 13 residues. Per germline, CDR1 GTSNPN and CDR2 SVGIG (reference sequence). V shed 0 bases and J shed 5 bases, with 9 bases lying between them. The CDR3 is CAWSVGAGDTQYF. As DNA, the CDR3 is TGTGCCTGGAGTGTTGGGGCCGGAGATACGCAGTATTTT.

CDR3 amino acids: CASSQERQGPLFTEAFF. The DNA of the CDR3 is TGTGCCAGCAGCCAAGAACGGCAGGGGCCCCTTTTCACTGAAGCTTTCTTT. The V and J genes are TRBV3-1 and TRBJ1-1; TRBD1 might be the D (6 bases). Germline-derived CDR1 and CDR2 are LGHDT and YNNKEL (reference sequence). The CDR3 is 17 residues long. The germline V and J ends were trimmed by 0 bases and 4 bases, with 18 bases remaining between them.

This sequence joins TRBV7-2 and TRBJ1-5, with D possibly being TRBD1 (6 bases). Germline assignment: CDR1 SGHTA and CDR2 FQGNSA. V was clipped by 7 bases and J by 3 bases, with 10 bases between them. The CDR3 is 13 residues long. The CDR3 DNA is TGTGCCAGCAATGGACAGCCCAATCAGCCCCAGCATTTT. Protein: CASNGQPNQPQHF.

For the CDR3, the DNA is TGCAGTGCTAGTGGTAGTCAAGAGACCCAGTACTTC. Translation gives CSASGSQETQYF. The chain joins TRBV20-1 to TRBJ2-5; D remains unclear. Germline V lookup: CDR1 DFQATT, CDR2 SNEGSKA (reference sequence). V shed 3 bases and J shed 2 bases, with 7 bases lying between them. The length of the CDR3 is 12 residues.

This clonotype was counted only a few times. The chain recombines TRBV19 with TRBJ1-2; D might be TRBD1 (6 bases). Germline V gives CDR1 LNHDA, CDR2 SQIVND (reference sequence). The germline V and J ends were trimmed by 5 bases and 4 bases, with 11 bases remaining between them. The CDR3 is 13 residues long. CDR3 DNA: TGTGCCAGTAGTTTCACAGGGACCTATGGCTACACCTTC. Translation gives CASSFTGTYGYTF.

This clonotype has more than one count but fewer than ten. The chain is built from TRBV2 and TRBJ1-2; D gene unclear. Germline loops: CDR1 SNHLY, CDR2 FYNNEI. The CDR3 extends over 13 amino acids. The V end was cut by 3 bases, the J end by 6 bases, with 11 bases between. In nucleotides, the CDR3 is TGTGCCAGCAGTGAGTTCGTGGCGAATGGCTACACCTTC. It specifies CASSEFVANGYTF.

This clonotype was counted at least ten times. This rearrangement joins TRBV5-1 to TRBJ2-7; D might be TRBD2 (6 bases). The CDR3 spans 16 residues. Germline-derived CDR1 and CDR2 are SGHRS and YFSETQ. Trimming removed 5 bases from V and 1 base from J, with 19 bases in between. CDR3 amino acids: CASRPPSVLGSYEQYF. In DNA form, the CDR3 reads TGCGCCAGCAGACCCCCTAGCGTCCTGGGGTCCTACGAGCAGTACTTC.

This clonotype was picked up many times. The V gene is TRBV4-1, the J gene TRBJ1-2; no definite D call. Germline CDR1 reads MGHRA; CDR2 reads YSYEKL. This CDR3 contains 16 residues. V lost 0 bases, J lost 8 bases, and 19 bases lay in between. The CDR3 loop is CASSQDLRSSRQGYTF. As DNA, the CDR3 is TGCGCCAGCAGCCAAGATCTCCGCAGCTCCCGGCAGGGCTACACCTTC.

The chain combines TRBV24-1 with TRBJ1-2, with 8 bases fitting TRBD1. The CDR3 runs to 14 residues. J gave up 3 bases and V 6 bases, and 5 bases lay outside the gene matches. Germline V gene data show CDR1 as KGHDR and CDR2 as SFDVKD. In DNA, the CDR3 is TGTGCCACCAGTAACCCAGGGGGCGACTATGGCTACACCTTC. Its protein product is CATSNPGGDYGYTF.

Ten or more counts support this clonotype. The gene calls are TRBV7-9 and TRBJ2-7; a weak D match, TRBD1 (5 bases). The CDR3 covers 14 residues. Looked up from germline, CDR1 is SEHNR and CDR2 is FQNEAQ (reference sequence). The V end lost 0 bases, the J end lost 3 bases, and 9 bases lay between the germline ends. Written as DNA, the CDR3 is TGTGCCAGCAGCTTAGCAGGGGTCGACTACGAGCAGTACTTC. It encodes CASSLAGVDYEQYF.

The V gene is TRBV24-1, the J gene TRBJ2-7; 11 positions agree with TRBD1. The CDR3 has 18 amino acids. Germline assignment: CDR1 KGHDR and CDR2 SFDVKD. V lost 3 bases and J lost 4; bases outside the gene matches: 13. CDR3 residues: CATSDHLGQGARLYEQYF. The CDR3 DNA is TGTGCCACCAGTGATCACCTTGGACAGGGGGCACGTCTATACGAGCAGTACTTC.

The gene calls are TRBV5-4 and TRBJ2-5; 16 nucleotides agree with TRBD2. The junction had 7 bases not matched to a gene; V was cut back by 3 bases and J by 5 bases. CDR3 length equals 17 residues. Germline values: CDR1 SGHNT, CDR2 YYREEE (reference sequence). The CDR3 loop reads CASSSGTSGGVGETQYF. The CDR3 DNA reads TGTGCCAGCAGCTCTGGGACTAGCGGGGGGGTTGGGGAGACCCAGTACTTC.

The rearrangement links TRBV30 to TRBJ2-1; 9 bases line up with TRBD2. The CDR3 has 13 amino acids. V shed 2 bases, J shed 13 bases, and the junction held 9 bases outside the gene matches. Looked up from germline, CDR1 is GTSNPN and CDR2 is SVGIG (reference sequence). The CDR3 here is CAWSPPKREAQFF. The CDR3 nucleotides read TGTGCCTGGAGTCCCCCTAAGCGGGAGGCCCAGTTCTTC.

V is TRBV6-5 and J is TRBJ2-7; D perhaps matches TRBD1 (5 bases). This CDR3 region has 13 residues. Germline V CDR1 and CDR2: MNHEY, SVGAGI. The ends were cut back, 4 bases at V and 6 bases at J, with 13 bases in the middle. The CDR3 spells CASSFLGDPEQYF. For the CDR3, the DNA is TGTGCCAGCAGTTTTTTAGGGGATCCCGAGCAGTACTTC.

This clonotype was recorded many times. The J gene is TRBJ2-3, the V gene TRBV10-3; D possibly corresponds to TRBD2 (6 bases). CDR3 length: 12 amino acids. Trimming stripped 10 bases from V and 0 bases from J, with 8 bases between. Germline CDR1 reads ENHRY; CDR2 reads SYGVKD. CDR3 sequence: CATGTSTDTQYF. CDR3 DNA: TGTGCCACCGGGACTAGCACAGATACGCAGTATTTT.

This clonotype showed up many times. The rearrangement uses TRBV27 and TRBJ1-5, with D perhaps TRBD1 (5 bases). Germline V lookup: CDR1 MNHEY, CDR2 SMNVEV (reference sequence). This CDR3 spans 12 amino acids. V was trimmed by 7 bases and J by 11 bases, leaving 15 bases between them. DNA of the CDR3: TGTGCCAGCAAAGGGGAAGGTGGGGCCCAGCATTTT. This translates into CASKGEGGAQHF.

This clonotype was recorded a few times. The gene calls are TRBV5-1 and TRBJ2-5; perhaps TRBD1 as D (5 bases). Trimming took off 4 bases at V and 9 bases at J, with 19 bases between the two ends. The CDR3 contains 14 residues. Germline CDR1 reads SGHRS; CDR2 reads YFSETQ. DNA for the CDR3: TGCGCCAGCAGCGGTAACAGGATCCCTTGGGCCCAGTACTTC. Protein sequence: CASSGNRIPWAQYF.

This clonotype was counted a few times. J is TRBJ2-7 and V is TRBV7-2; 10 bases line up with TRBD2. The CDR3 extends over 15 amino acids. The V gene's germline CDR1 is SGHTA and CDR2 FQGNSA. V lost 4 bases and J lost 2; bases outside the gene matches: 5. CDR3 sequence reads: CASSSGTSAAYEQYF. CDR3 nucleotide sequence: TGTGCCAGCAGCTCGGGGACTAGCGCAGCCTACGAGCAGTACTTC.

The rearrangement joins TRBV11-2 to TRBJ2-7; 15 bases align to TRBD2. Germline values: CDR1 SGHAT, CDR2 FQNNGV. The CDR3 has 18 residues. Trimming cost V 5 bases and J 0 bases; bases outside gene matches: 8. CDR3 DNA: TGTGCCAGCAGCGTCACCGGGACTAGCGGGGGGCCCTCCTACGAGCAGTACTTC. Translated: CASSVTGTSGGPSYEQYF.

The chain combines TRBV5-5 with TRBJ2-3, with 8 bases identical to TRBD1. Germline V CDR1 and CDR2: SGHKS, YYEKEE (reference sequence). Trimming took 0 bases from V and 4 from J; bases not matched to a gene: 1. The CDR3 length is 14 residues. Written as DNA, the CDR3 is TGTGCCAGCAGCTTGGCAGGGGGCGCAGATACGCAGTATTTT. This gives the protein CASSLAGGADTQYF.

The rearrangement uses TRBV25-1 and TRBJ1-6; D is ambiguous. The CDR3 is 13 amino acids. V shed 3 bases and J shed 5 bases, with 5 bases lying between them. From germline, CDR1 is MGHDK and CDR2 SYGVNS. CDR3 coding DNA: TGTGCCAGCAGTGATATGAATAATTCACCCCTCCACTTT. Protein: CASSDMNNSPLHF.